This TCR beta chain was documented in a study of T cell repertoires in cytomegalovirus infection. Study in general: Epitope selection comprised recently identified HLA-C-restricted CMV epitopes and well-studied HLA-B-restricted CMV epitopes. Based on public TCR beta signatures, there were indications of CMV infection and of a matching HLA type.

TCRdb processed the reads anew with MiXCR; each CDR3 protein has one entry. The data contain about 920,000 distinct CDR3 sequences, less than 35% of them singletons. Study-wide points: Predominance within the ex vivo response was attributable to HLA-C-restricted CMV-specific TCR beta clonotypes. Of the TCR beta families, the public ones yielded a cumulative frequency that identified carriers of CMV plus the relevant HLA.

On this clonotype itself: Antigen specificity is unknown.

Germline V gene sequence: CDR1 SGHKS, CDR2 YYEKEE (reference sequence). Trimming removed 1 base from V and 3 bases from J; junction bases left unmatched: 6. This CDR3 has 16 residues. The specimen comprised cultured CD8+ T cells from PBMCs, sampled from culture after CMV antigen stimulation. V gene TRBV5-5 combines with J gene TRBJ2-2, with 7 bases aligning to TRBD1. The clonotype comes from a human donor in good health (CMV status not recorded). Some clones in this sample may be carry-over from other donors' samples. As DNA, the CDR3 is TGTGCCAGCAGCTTGAACAGGGGAAGGTACACCGGGGAGCTGTTTTTT. Protein product: CASSLNRGRYTGELFF.